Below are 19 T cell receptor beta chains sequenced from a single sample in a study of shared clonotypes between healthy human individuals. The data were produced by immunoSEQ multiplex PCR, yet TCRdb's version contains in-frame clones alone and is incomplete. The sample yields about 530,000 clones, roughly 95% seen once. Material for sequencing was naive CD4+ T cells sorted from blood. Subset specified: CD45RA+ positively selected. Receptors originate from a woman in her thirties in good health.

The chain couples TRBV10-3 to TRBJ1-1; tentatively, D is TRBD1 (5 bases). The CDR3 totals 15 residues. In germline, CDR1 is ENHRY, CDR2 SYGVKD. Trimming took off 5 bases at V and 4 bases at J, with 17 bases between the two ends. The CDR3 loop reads CAISSFDSEVTEAFF. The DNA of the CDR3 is TGTGCCATCAGTTCCTTTGACAGTGAGGTCACTGAAGCTTTCTTT.

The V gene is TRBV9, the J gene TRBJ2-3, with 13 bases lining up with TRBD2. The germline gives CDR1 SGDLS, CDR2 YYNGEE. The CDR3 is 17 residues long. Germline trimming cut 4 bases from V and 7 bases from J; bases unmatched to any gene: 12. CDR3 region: CASSPRILAGGLNTQYF. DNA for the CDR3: TGTGCCAGCAGCCCGAGAATACTAGCGGGAGGGTTAAATACGCAGTATTTT.

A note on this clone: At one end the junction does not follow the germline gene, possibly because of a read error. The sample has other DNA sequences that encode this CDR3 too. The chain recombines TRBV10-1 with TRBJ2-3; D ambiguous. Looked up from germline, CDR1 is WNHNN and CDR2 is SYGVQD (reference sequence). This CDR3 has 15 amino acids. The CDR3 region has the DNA TGCGCCAGCAGTGAGGTGGGAATGGGAACAGATACACAGTATTTT. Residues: CASSEVGMGTDTQYF.

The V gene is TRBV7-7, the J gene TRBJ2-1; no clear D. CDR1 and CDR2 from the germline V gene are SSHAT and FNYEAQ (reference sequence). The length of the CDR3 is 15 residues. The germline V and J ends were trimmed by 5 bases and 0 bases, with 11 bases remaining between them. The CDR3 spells CASSELISSYNEQFF. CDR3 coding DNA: TGTGCCAGCAGCGAATTAATCAGCTCCTACAATGAGCAGTTCTTC. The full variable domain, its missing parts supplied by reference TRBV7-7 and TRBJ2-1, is GAGVSQSPRYKVTKRGQDVTLRCDPISSHATLYWYQQALGQGPEFLTYFNYEAQPDKSGLPSDRFSAERPEGSISTLTIQRTEQRDSAMYRCASSELISSYNEQFFGPGTRLTVL.

The DNA of the CDR3 is TGTGCCAGCAGCTCCTACCAGAACACTGAAGCTTTCTTT. Translation gives CASSSYQNTEAFF. The chain links TRBV7-9 to TRBJ1-1; D is unresolved. V was trimmed by 4 bases and J by 1 base, leaving 7 bases between them. The CDR3 length is 13 residues. The germline V gene has CDR1 SEHNR and CDR2 FQNEAQ (reference sequence).

The CDR3 loop is CASSNSGSTDTQYF. In nucleotides, the CDR3 is TGCGCCAGCAGTAATAGCGGGAGCACAGATACGCAGTATTTT. V usage is TRBV5-1 and J usage is TRBJ2-3; 7 nucleotides agree with TRBD2. The ends lost 5 bases at V and 0 bases at J; junction bases unmatched: 3. Germline-derived CDR1 and CDR2 are SGHRS and YFSETQ. This CDR3 has 14 residues.

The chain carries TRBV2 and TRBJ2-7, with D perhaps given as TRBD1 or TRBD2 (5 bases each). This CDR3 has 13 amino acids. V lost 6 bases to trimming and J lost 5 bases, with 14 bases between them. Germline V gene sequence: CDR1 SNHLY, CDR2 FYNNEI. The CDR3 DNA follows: TGTGCCAGCAGGGGGGACGGCGGGCACGAGCAGTACTTC. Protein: CASRGDGGHEQYF.

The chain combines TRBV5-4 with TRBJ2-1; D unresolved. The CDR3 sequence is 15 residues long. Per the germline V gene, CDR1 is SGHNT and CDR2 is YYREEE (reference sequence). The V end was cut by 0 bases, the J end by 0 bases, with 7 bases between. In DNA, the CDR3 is TGTGCCAGCAGCTTGGACTCCAGCTCCTACAATGAGCAGTTCTTC. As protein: CASSLDSSSYNEQFF.

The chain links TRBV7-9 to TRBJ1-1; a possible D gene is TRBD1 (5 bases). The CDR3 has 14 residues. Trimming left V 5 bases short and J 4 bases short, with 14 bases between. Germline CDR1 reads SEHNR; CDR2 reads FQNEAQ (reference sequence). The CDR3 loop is CASSPMGGSTEAFF. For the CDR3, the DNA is TGTGCCAGCAGCCCCATGGGGGGGAGCACTGAAGCTTTCTTT.

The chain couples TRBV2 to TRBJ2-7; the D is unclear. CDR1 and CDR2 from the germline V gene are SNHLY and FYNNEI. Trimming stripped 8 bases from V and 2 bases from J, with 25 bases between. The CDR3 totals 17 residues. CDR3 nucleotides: TGTGCCAGCCACTTACAAAATATAAGGGATAAAACCTACGAGCAGTACTTC. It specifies CASHLQNIRDKTYEQYF.

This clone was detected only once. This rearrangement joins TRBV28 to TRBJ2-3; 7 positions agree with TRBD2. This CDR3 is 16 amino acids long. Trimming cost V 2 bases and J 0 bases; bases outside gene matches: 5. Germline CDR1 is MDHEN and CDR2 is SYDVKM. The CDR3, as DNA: TGTGCCAGCAGTTTAAATAGCGGGCCTAGCACAGATACGCAGTATTTT. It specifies CASSLNSGPSTDTQYF.

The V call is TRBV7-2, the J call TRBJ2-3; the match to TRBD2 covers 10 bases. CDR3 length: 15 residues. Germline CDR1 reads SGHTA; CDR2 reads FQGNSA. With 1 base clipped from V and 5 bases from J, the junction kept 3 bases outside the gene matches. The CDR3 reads CASSLGSGRVDTQYF. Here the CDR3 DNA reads TGTGCCAGCAGCTTAGGGAGCGGGAGGGTAGATACGCAGTATTTT.

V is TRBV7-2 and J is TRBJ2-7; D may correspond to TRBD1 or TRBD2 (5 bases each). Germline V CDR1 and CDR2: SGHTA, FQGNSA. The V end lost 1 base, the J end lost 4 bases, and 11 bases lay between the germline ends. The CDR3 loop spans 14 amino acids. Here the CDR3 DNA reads TGTGCCAGCAGCTTAGATAGGGACGGGTACGAGCAGTACTTC. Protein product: CASSLDRDGYEQYF.

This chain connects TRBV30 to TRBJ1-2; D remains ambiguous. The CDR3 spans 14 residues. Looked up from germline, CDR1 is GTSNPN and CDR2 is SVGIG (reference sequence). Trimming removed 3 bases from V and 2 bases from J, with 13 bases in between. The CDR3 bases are TGTGCCTGGAGAGTCTTGGGGAAAAACTATGGCTACACCTTC. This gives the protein CAWRVLGKNYGYTF.

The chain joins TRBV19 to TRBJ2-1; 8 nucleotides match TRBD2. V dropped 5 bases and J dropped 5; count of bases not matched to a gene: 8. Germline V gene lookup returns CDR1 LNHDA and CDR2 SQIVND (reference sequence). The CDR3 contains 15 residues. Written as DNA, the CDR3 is TGTGCCAGTAGTCTCGGGACTAGGAGGAACAATGAGCAGTTCTTC. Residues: CASSLGTRRNNEQFF. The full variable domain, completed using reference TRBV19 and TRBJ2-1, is DGGITQSPKYLFRKEGQNVTLSCEQNLNHDAMYWYRQDPGQGLRLIYYSQIVNDFQKGDIAEGYSVSREKKESFPLTVTSAQKNPTAFYLCASSLGTRRNNEQFFGPGTRLTVL.

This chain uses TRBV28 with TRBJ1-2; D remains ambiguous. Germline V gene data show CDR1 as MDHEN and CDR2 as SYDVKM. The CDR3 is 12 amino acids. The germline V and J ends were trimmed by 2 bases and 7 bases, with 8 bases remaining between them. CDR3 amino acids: CASSLAGFGYTF. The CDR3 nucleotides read TGTGCCAGCAGTTTAGCCGGGTTTGGCTACACCTTC.

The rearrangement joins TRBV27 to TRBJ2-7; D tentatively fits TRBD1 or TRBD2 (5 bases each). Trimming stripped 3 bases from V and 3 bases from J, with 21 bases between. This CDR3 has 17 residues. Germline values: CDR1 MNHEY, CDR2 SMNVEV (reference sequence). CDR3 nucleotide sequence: TGTGCCAGCAGTTTCTTAAACCGGGACCCCAAACACTACGAGCAGTACTTC. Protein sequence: CASSFLNRDPKHYEQYF.

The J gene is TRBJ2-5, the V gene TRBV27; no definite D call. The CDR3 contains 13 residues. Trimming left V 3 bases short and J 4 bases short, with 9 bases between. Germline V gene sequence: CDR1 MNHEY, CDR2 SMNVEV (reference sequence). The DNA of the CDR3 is TGTGCCAGCAGTTTTGCAGGCTTAGAGACCCAGTACTTC. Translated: CASSFAGLETQYF.

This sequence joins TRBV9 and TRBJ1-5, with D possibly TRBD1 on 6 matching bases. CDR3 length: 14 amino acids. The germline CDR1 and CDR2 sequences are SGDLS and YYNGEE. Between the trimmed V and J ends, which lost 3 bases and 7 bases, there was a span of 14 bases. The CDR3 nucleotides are TGTGCCAGCAGCGAGGGGGTGGTAGGCCAGCCCCAGCATTTT. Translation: CASSEGVVGQPQHF.